Listed below are T cell receptor beta chains from one sample, sequenced in a study of response to subunit inactivated influenza vaccine. TCRdb recomputed calls from the RT-PCR reads with MiXCR, one row per CDR3 protein. The sample carries over 650,000 distinct CDR3 sequences, 15% to 20% recorded once. Sequencing was performed on PBMCs from blood, taken 4 to 6 days after vaccination. Source of these receptors: a man aged 45-65 years who received an inactivated influenza vaccine. Both conserved end residues are part of each CDR3. D genes are given only for firm matches. Clone size appears in some rows only: once, few, many, or a class for an expanded clone.

abundance: few
j_gene: TRBJ1-1
v_gene: TRBV29-1
d_gene: NA
CDR3nt: TGCAGCGTTGAGTTTGGGGATAGGAGCACTGAAGCTTTCTTT
CDR3aa: CSVEFGDRSTEAFF

abundance: many
j_gene: TRBJ2-2
v_gene: TRBV10-3
d_gene: NA
CDR3nt: TGTGCCATCAGGAGGGACAACACCGGGGAGCTGTTTTTT
CDR3aa: CAIRRDNTGELFF

abundance: NA
j_gene: TRBJ1-5
v_gene: TRBV4-1
d_gene: NA
CDR3nt: TGCGCCAGCAGCCAAGATGGAGGACAATCTTATAGCAATCAGCCCCAGCATTTT
CDR3aa: CASSQDGGQSYSNQPQHF

abundance: few
j_gene: TRBJ2-5
v_gene: TRBV5-6
d_gene: NA
CDR3nt: TGTGCCAGCAGCTACCCGGTGGGTTTACAAGAGACCCAGTACTTC
CDR3aa: CASSYPVGLQETQYF

abundance: NA
j_gene: TRBJ2-3
v_gene: TRBV14
d_gene: NA
CDR3nt: TGTGCCAGCAGCCTATTCGAGCGGAACACGCAGTATTTT
CDR3aa: CASSLFERNTQYF

abundance: few
j_gene: TRBJ1-2
v_gene: TRBV29-1
d_gene: TRBD1
CDR3nt: TGCAGCGTTGAACGTCGACAGGGAGCCTCCTATGGCTACACCTTC
CDR3aa: CSVERRQGASYGYTF

abundance: few
j_gene: TRBJ2-5
v_gene: TRBV6-6
d_gene: NA
CDR3nt: TGTGCCAGCAGCCGAGAGGTAGAGACCCAGTACTTC
CDR3aa: CASSREVETQYF

abundance: NA
j_gene: TRBJ2-1
v_gene: TRBV25-1
d_gene: NA
CDR3nt: TGTGCCAGCAGTGACTACACAAGCTCCTACAATGAGCAGTTCTTC
CDR3aa: CASSDYTSSYNEQFF

abundance: NA
j_gene: TRBJ1-4
v_gene: TRBV4-1
d_gene: NA
CDR3nt: TGCGCCACTCATTCGGGCGGAAGGAATGAAAAACTGTTTTTT
CDR3aa: CATHSGGRNEKLFF

abundance: few
j_gene: TRBJ2-3
v_gene: TRBV6-5
d_gene: TRBD1
CDR3nt: TGTGCCAGCAGTTACCGGACAGGGTTCGCAGATACGCAGTATTTT
CDR3aa: CASSYRTGFADTQYF

abundance: NA
j_gene: TRBJ2-6
v_gene: TRBV6-5
d_gene: NA
CDR3nt: TGTGCCAGCAGTTACCGGAGGGCAGGGAGCTCTGGGGCCAACGTCCTGACTTTC
CDR3aa: CASSYRRAGSSGANVLTF

abundance: NA
j_gene: TRBJ2-5
v_gene: TRBV3-1
d_gene: TRBD1
CDR3nt: TGTGCCAGCAGCCAAGATACGGAGACAGGGTTCTGGGAGACCCAGTACTTC
CDR3aa: CASSQDTETGFWETQYF

abundance: NA
j_gene: TRBJ2-1
v_gene: TRBV28
d_gene: NA
CDR3nt: TGTGCCAGCAGTTTAAGGTTCGATGAGCAGTTCTTC
CDR3aa: CASSLRFDEQFF

abundance: NA
j_gene: TRBJ2-1
v_gene: TRBV5-1
d_gene: NA
CDR3nt: TGCGCCAGCAGCTTAAACGGGACGGAAGTCTACAATGAGCAGTTCTTC
CDR3aa: CASSLNGTEVYNEQFF

abundance: NA
j_gene: TRBJ2-5
v_gene: TRBV29-1
d_gene: TRBD1
CDR3nt: TGCAGCGCGGAAGCCCCGGGACAGGGTGAGACCCAGTACTTC
CDR3aa: CSAEAPGQGETQYF

abundance: NA
j_gene: TRBJ1-3
v_gene: TRBV29-1
d_gene: NA
CDR3nt: TGCAGCGTTGTGGTCTCTGGAAACACCATATATTTT
CDR3aa: CSVVVSGNTIYF

abundance: few
j_gene: TRBJ1-1
v_gene: TRBV5-1
d_gene: NA
CDR3nt: TGCGCCAGCAGTTCGGACATGACTGAAGCTTTCTTT
CDR3aa: CASSSDMTEAFF

abundance: NA
j_gene: TRBJ2-7
v_gene: TRBV10-3
d_gene: TRBD2
CDR3nt: TGTGCCATCACCGAGACTAGCGGGGGAGTCTACGAGCAGTACTTC
CDR3aa: CAITETSGGVYEQYF

abundance: NA
j_gene: TRBJ2-1
v_gene: TRBV12-3/TRBV12-4
d_gene: NA
CDR3nt: TGTGCCAGCAGTTTAGGCAGGAGGAACTACTACAATGAGCAGTTCTTC
CDR3aa: CASSLGRRNYYNEQFF

abundance: few
j_gene: TRBJ2-7
v_gene: TRBV10-3
d_gene: NA
CDR3nt: TGTGCCATCAGTAGGACAGCCAAGGACGAGCAGTACTTC
CDR3aa: CAISRTAKDEQYF

abundance: many
j_gene: TRBJ1-2
v_gene: TRBV29-1
d_gene: NA
CDR3nt: TGCAGCGTTGATGCTGGGGGCTACACCTTC
CDR3aa: CSVDAGGYTF

abundance: few
j_gene: TRBJ1-2
v_gene: TRBV5-1
d_gene: NA
CDR3nt: TGCGCCAGCAGCTTTACCGGGACTGATGGCTACACCTTC
CDR3aa: CASSFTGTDGYTF

abundance: NA
j_gene: TRBJ2-7
v_gene: TRBV20-1
d_gene: TRBD2
CDR3nt: TGCAGTGCTAGAGATGGGCTAGCGGGTGCCGAGCAGTACTTC
CDR3aa: CSARDGLAGAEQYF

abundance: many
j_gene: TRBJ2-1
v_gene: TRBV7-2
d_gene: TRBD1
CDR3nt: TGTGCCAGCAGCCCGGACAGGGTCTCCTACAATGAGCAGTTCTTC
CDR3aa: CASSPDRVSYNEQFF

abundance: NA
j_gene: TRBJ2-7
v_gene: TRBV6-1
d_gene: TRBD1
CDR3nt: TGTGCCAGCCCTAAGGGGACAGGGCCGAGCGAGCAGTACTTC
CDR3aa: CASPKGTGPSEQYF

abundance: many
j_gene: TRBJ1-5
v_gene: TRBV12-3/TRBV12-4
d_gene: NA
CDR3nt: TGTGCCAGCAGTGGATCGACAGGTACTCAGCCCCAGCATTTT
CDR3aa: CASSGSTGTQPQHF

abundance: NA
j_gene: TRBJ1-5
v_gene: TRBV6-1
d_gene: NA
CDR3nt: TGTGCCAGCACCCGCGGGGAGGCCGATCAGCCCCAGCATTTT
CDR3aa: CASTRGEADQPQHF

abundance: NA
j_gene: TRBJ2-5
v_gene: TRBV12-3/TRBV12-4
d_gene: TRBD1
CDR3nt: TGTGCCAGCAGTAATACAGGGGCAGAGACCCAGTACTTC
CDR3aa: CASSNTGAETQYF

abundance: NA
j_gene: TRBJ1-1
v_gene: TRBV29-1
d_gene: NA
CDR3nt: TGCAGCGTTGAGCGGACAGTCGAAGCTTTCTTT
CDR3aa: CSVERTVEAFF

abundance: few
j_gene: TRBJ2-5
v_gene: TRBV12-3/TRBV12-4
d_gene: TRBD1
CDR3nt: TGTGCCAGCAGTTTAGTACAGGGGGAGACCCAGTACTTC
CDR3aa: CASSLVQGETQYF

abundance: NA
j_gene: TRBJ1-1
v_gene: TRBV24-1
d_gene: NA
CDR3nt: TGTGCCACCAGTGATGGCCCAAAAAACACTGAAGCTTTCTTT
CDR3aa: CATSDGPKNTEAFF

abundance: NA
j_gene: TRBJ2-7
v_gene: TRBV2
d_gene: TRBD2
CDR3nt: TGTGCCAGCAGTGAACACTTGGGAGGGACGGGGGTGTACGAGCAGTACTTC
CDR3aa: CASSEHLGGTGVYEQYF

abundance: few
j_gene: TRBJ2-3
v_gene: TRBV5-6
d_gene: TRBD1
CDR3nt: TGTGCCAGCAGCTTGGGGACAGGGTCCCATACGCAGTATTTT
CDR3aa: CASSLGTGSHTQYF

abundance: few
j_gene: TRBJ1-1
v_gene: TRBV12-3/TRBV12-4
d_gene: TRBD1
CDR3nt: TGTGCCAGCAGTTTGGACAGGGTCAGGTTGAACACTGAAGCTTTCTTT
CDR3aa: CASSLDRVRLNTEAFF

abundance: NA
j_gene: TRBJ1-6
v_gene: TRBV6-2/TRBV6-3
d_gene: TRBD1
CDR3nt: TGTGCCAGCAGTTACGATCGCCGACAGGGGCATAATTCACCCCTCCACTTT
CDR3aa: CASSYDRRQGHNSPLHF

abundance: few
j_gene: TRBJ1-1
v_gene: TRBV12-3/TRBV12-4
d_gene: NA
CDR3nt: TGTGCCAGCAGTCCAGGCGTAGAAGCTTTCTTT
CDR3aa: CASSPGVEAFF

abundance: NA
j_gene: TRBJ2-7
v_gene: TRBV29-1
d_gene: TRBD2
CDR3nt: TGCAGCGTAGTAGGACTAGCGGGAGGGCCCGAGCAGTACTTC
CDR3aa: CSVVGLAGGPEQYF

abundance: NA
j_gene: TRBJ2-5
v_gene: TRBV12-3/TRBV12-4
d_gene: NA
CDR3nt: TGTGCCAGCACCCGGGGAGGGGGTCAAGAGACCCAGTACTTC
CDR3aa: CASTRGGGQETQYF

abundance: NA
j_gene: TRBJ2-1
v_gene: TRBV29-1
d_gene: TRBD2
CDR3nt: TGCAGCGTTAGGCCTAGCGGGGTGCACAATGAGCAGTTCTTC
CDR3aa: CSVRPSGVHNEQFF

abundance: many
j_gene: TRBJ2-3
v_gene: TRBV20-1
d_gene: NA
CDR3nt: TGCAGTGCTAGCGGGGCTAGCACAGATACGCAGTATTTT
CDR3aa: CSASGASTDTQYF

abundance: NA
j_gene: TRBJ2-5
v_gene: TRBV12-3/TRBV12-4
d_gene: NA
CDR3nt: TGTGCCAGCACTCCTCTCATTGGAGAGACCCAGTACTTC
CDR3aa: CASTPLIGETQYF

abundance: few
j_gene: TRBJ2-1
v_gene: TRBV20-1
d_gene: NA
CDR3nt: TGCAGTGCTAGATTAGCTGACTATATTGAGCAGTTCTTC
CDR3aa: CSARLADYIEQFF

abundance: NA
j_gene: TRBJ2-1
v_gene: TRBV6-5
d_gene: TRBD2
CDR3nt: TGTGCCAGCAGTTACGTGGGCGGGAGGAGCTACAATGAGCAGTTCTTC
CDR3aa: CASSYVGGRSYNEQFF